A single count supports the clone carrying this TCR beta chain. TCRdb keeps only in-frame clones here, not all; method: immunoSEQ multiplex PCR. Counted here are tens of thousands of clones, under 95% occurring once; the ten biggest clones make up approximately 2.8%. This specimen comes from a study of T cell changes during pregnancy in multiple sclerosis. This TCR was recovered from a female donor with multiple sclerosis, enrolled in a pregnancy study. The sequencing here drew on CD8+ T cells from peripheral blood mononuclear cells, taken before pregnancy.

This CDR3 is CASSDLRDPGRAFF. CDR3 DNA sequence: TGTGCCAGCAGTGACCTAAGAGACCCAGGAAGGGCTTTCTTT. V is TRBV6-1 and J is TRBJ1-1; the D is unclear. V lost 3 bases and J lost 11, with 19 bases in between. The CDR3 totals 14 residues. Germline lookup yields CDR1 MNHNS and CDR2 SASEGT.